The 27 T cell receptor beta chains presented below share a single source sample, sequenced in a study of blood T cell repertoires in COVID-19. Sequenced by immunoSEQ multiplex PCR; TCRdb stores in-frame clones only, minus some. This sample has some 200,000 clones; around 84% occur once, and the top ten carry nearly 4.5%. Source material: peripheral blood. Receptors were obtained from a man in his fifties with acute or convalescent COVID-19.

The J gene is TRBJ1-1, the V gene TRBV7-9; D ambiguous. The germline gives CDR1 SEHNR, CDR2 FQNEAQ (reference sequence). V was cut by 5 bases and J by 1 base, with 11 bases left in between. The CDR3 sequence is 14 residues long. In nucleotides, the CDR3 is TGTGCCAGCAGCCCTAGGTCGGGGAACACTGAAGCTTTCTTT. Its protein product is CASSPRSGNTEAFF.

The chain has TRBV3-1 (or the pseudogene TRBV3-2) and TRBJ2-7; 9 bases align to TRBD1. CDR1 is LGHDT, CDR2 YNNKEL, per germline (reference sequence). The CDR3 runs 17 residues. The J segment lost 3 bases and the V segment lost 4 bases, leaving 13 bases of the junction unmatched. The CDR3 protein is CASSPAQGARVGYEQYF. The CDR3, as DNA: TGTGCCAGCAGCCCCGCACAGGGGGCAAGGGTGGGCTACGAGCAGTACTTC.

The chain uses TRBV3-1 (or the pseudogene TRBV3-2) and TRBJ1-2, with D hard to call. The length of the CDR3 is 14 residues. Trimming left V 0 bases short and J 8 bases short, with 13 bases between. Germline CDR1 and CDR2: LGHDT and YNNKEL (reference sequence). CDR3 DNA sequence: TGTGCCAGCAGCCAAGATCACATGTCCTTCGGCTACACCTTC. It yields the protein CASSQDHMSFGYTF.

As concerns this clone: This sample includes further DNA sequences coding for the same CDR3. The chain employs TRBV5-1 and TRBJ1-1, with TRBD1 identical over 8 bases. The CDR3 loop spans 16 amino acids. Germline loops: CDR1 SGHRS, CDR2 YFSETQ. Trimming took 0 bases from V and 0 from J; bases not matched to a gene: 4. DNA for the CDR3: TGCGCCAGCAGCTTGGGGCAGGGGGCTATGAACACTGAAGCTTTCTTT. As protein: CASSLGQGAMNTEAFF.

The CDR3 sequence is CASSYTVIQETQYF. The CDR3, as DNA: TGTGCCAGCAGTTACACTGTAATTCAAGAGACCCAGTACTTC. V and J are TRBV6-6 and TRBJ2-5; the D is unclear. Trimming left V 2 bases short and J 2 bases short, with 9 bases between. CDR3 size: 14 residues. Germline CDR1 and CDR2: MNHNY and SVGAGI (reference sequence).

The V gene is TRBV19, the J gene TRBJ2-3; D is unresolved. V lost 2 bases, J lost 7 bases, and 7 bases lay in between. Germline values: CDR1 LNHDA, CDR2 SQIVND (reference sequence). CDR3 length equals 12 residues. CDR3 bases: TGTGCCAGTAGTATACCCCCTTATACGCAGTATTTT. Translation: CASSIPPYTQYF.

This chain uses TRBV19 with TRBJ1-2, with 11 bases fitting TRBD1. The CDR3 consists of 17 residues. The V and J ends lost 5 bases and 2 bases, in that order; junction bases with no gene match: 10. CDR1 and CDR2 from the germline V gene are LNHDA and SQIVND (reference sequence). CDR3 nucleotides: TGTGCCAGTAGTCCCGGGGCGGGACAGGGGGGGAACTATGGCTACACCTTC. As protein: CASSPGAGQGGNYGYTF.

The V gene is TRBV9, the J gene TRBJ1-4; D might be TRBD1 (6 bases). From germline, CDR1 is SGDLS and CDR2 YYNGEE. V dropped 7 bases and J dropped 0 bases, with 19 bases sitting between them. The CDR3 is made up of 17 amino acids. The CDR3 protein is CASSRGGRRATNEKLFF. CDR3 DNA: TGTGCCAGCTCTAGGGGGGGCAGGCGTGCAACTAATGAAAAACTGTTTTTT.

This clone showed up just once. The V gene is TRBV6-5, the J gene TRBJ1-2; unclear D gene. The CDR3 extends over 13 amino acids. Trimming took off 5 bases at V and 11 bases at J, with 18 bases between the two ends. Germline V gene data show CDR1 as MNHEY and CDR2 as SVGAGI. The CDR3 bases are TGTGCCAGCAGTAACCCGGGCGGGGTCGATTACACCTTC. Its protein product is CASSNPGGVDYTF.

This chain links TRBV19 with TRBJ1-6, with 9 bases identical to TRBD1. This CDR3 spans 16 amino acids. Germline-derived CDR1 and CDR2 are LNHDA and SQIVND (reference sequence). Germline trimming cut 3 bases from V and 10 bases from J; bases unmatched to any gene: 10. DNA for the CDR3: TGTGCCAGTAGTATTGCTAAGGACAGGGGTGCGTCACCCCTCCACTTT. Its translation is CASSIAKDRGASPLHF.

V and J are TRBV10-1 and TRBJ1-1; D is possibly TRBD1 (6 bases). Trimming removed 0 bases from V and 6 bases from J, with 8 bases in between. The CDR3 length is 13 residues. In germline, CDR1 is WNHNN, CDR2 SYGVQD (reference sequence). DNA for the CDR3: TGCGCCAGCAGTGAGTCCGGACAGCCTGAAGCTTTCTTT. It codes for CASSESGQPEAFF.

The chain has TRBV7-2 and TRBJ2-3; 9 nucleotides agree with TRBD1. The V segment lost 4 bases and the J segment 4 bases; nucleotides outside the gene matches: 6. Germline V gives CDR1 SGHTA, CDR2 FQGNSA. The CDR3 runs to 15 residues. The CDR3 here is CASSSSGQGSDTQYF. The CDR3 DNA reads TGTGCCAGCAGCTCGTCGGGACAGGGATCAGATACGCAGTATTTT.

The chain carries TRBV4-2 and TRBJ1-5; 8 nucleotides line up with TRBD1. Germline V gene data show CDR1 as LGHNA and CDR2 as YNFKEQ. Trimming at V came to 4 bases and at J to 2 bases, leaving 7 bases not matched to a gene. The length of the CDR3 is 16 residues. In DNA form, the CDR3 reads TGTGCCAGCAGCCTAAAGCGGGGACAGGGCAATCAGCCCCAGCATTTT. This translates into CASSLKRGQGNQPQHF.

The chain recombines TRBV25-1 with TRBJ1-1; the D gene is possibly TRBD1 (6 bases). The germline V and J ends were trimmed by 3 bases and 1 base, with 12 bases remaining between them. This CDR3 has 15 residues. The germline V gene has CDR1 MGHDK and CDR2 SYGVNS. The CDR3 spells CASSDWGRRNTEAFF. The CDR3, as DNA: TGTGCCAGCAGTGATTGGGGGCGCAGGAACACTGAAGCTTTCTTT.

This clone was observed once. This chain joins TRBV4-1 and TRBJ1-2, with TRBD1 matching over 7 bases. Germline CDR1 and CDR2: MGHRA and YSYEKL. The length of the CDR3 is 16 residues. The ends lost 4 bases at V and 4 bases at J; junction bases unmatched: 12. The CDR3 nucleotides are TGCGCCAGCAGCCCCCAGGGGGGCCTGAGGGGCTATGGCTACACCTTC. Translated, it gives CASSPQGGLRGYGYTF.

The chain has TRBV19 and TRBJ2-2; 7 positions match TRBD1. J was trimmed by 0 bases and V by 7 bases; bases with no gene match: 8. Germline V CDR1 and CDR2: LNHDA, SQIVND (reference sequence). This CDR3 has 16 amino acids. The CDR3 DNA follows: TGTGCCAGTACCTACATGGGACAGTCGAACACCGGGGAGCTGTTTTTT. It yields the protein CASTYMGQSNTGELFF.

The rearrangement links TRBV4-2 to TRBJ1-1, with 9 bases identical to TRBD1. After removal of 4 bases from V and 2 bases from J, the junction contained 5 bases not matched to a gene. CDR3 size: 15 residues. In germline, CDR1 is LGHNA, CDR2 YNFKEQ. The CDR3 sequence: CASSREGQGNTEAFF. Here the CDR3 DNA reads TGTGCCAGCAGCCGGGAGGGACAGGGAAACACTGAAGCTTTCTTT.

V gene TRBV12-3 or TRBV12-4 combines with J gene TRBJ2-7; 7 bases fit TRBD2. The CDR3 covers 12 residues. Trimming took 2 bases from V and 7 from J; bases not matched to a gene: 2. The CDR3 spells CASSLKGGEQYF. CDR3 nucleotides: TGTGCCAGCAGTTTAAAGGGAGGGGAGCAGTACTTC.

This rearrangement joins TRBV6-1 to TRBJ1-3, with 11 bases aligning to TRBD1. CDR3 length equals 18 residues. The germline gives CDR1 MNHNS, CDR2 SASEGT. V shed 2 bases, J shed 7 bases, and the junction held 13 bases outside the gene matches. The DNA for the CDR3 is TGTGCCAGCAGTGAAAAGCCGCGCGGGACAGGGGGTTGGAACACCATATATTTT. Translated: CASSEKPRGTGGWNTIYF.

This clone was picked up a small number of times. The chain is built from TRBV7-2 and TRBJ1-6, with D tentatively TRBD1 (6 bases). The V end lost 4 bases, the J end lost 9 bases, and 16 bases lay between the germline ends. CDR1 and CDR2 from the germline V gene are SGHTA and FQGNSA. This CDR3 is built from 15 residues. The DNA of the CDR3 is TGTGCCAGCAGCTCACAGGGCGGGAGCGTTTCACCCCTCCACTTT. This encodes CASSSQGGSVSPLHF.

V gene TRBV3-1 (or the pseudogene TRBV3-2) combines with J gene TRBJ1-1; D is unresolved. Germline CDR1 LGHDT, CDR2 YNNKEL (reference sequence). CDR3 length: 16 residues. V lost 4 bases and J lost 2, with 17 bases in between. The CDR3 region has the DNA TGTGCCAGCAGCCCTTTTGTAGGAGATCTAAACACTGAAGCTTTCTTT. Translated: CASSPFVGDLNTEAFF.

This chain links TRBV7-7 with TRBJ2-1, with 9 bases lining up with TRBD1. The CDR3 extends over 15 amino acids. V shed 5 bases and J 0 bases; nucleotides not matched to a gene: 2. Germline assignment: CDR1 SSHAT and CDR2 FNYEAQ (reference sequence). The CDR3 coding sequence is TGTGCCAGCAGCCCGGACAGGGGCTCCTACAATGAGCAGTTCTTC. Translation: CASSPDRGSYNEQFF.

The rearrangement joins TRBV9 to TRBJ1-2, with D hard to call. V was trimmed by 0 bases and J by 4 bases, leaving 16 bases between them. The CDR3 is made up of 16 amino acids. The V gene's germline CDR1 is SGDLS and CDR2 YYNGEE. The CDR3 region is CASSVDAGTAGYGYTF. CDR3 coding DNA: TGTGCCAGCAGCGTAGATGCAGGAACTGCGGGCTATGGCTACACCTTC. The variable domain in full, completed from reference TRBV9 and TRBJ1-2, reads DSGVTQTPKHLITATGQRVTLRCSPRSGDLSVYWYQQSLDQGLQFLIQYYNGEERAKGNILERFSAQQFPDLHSELNLSSLELGDSALYFCASSVDAGTAGYGYTFGSGTRLTVV.

The chain carries TRBV4-1 and TRBJ2-1, with TRBD2 identical over 7 bases. In germline, CDR1 is MGHRA, CDR2 YSYEKL. Losses at the gene ends were 3 bases for V and 13 bases for J; bases not matched to a gene: 6. The CDR3 runs to 12 residues. The CDR3 nucleotides are TGCGCCAGCAGCCAGGAACTAGCGACCCAGTTCTTC. It specifies CASSQELATQFF.

This sequence joins TRBV5-4 and TRBJ1-6; perhaps TRBD1 as D (5 bases). The CDR3 is 12 residues long. Trimming took 5 bases from V and 10 from J, leaving 10 bases between them. Germline V gene sequence: CDR1 SGHNT, CDR2 YYREEE (reference sequence). The CDR3 is CASSPGYSPLHF. As DNA, the CDR3 is TGTGCCAGCAGTCCAGGGTACTCACCCCTCCACTTT.

The chain recombines TRBV25-1 with TRBJ1-6, with D maybe TRBD1 (6 bases). Germline V gene data show CDR1 as MGHDK and CDR2 as SYGVNS. This CDR3 spans 14 amino acids. The ends were cut back, 4 bases at V and 6 bases at J, with 10 bases in the middle. The CDR3 nucleotides are TGTGCCAGCAGTGGCACAGGGTTTAATTCACCCCTCCACTTT. Its protein product is CASSGTGFNSPLHF. The variable domain in full, with the rest retrieved from reference TRBV25-1 and TRBJ1-6, is EADIYQTPRYLVIGTGKKITLECSQTMGHDKMYWYQQDPGMELHLIHYSYGVNSTEKGDLSSESTVSRIRTEHFPLTLESARPSHTSQYLCASSGTGFNSPLHFGNGTRLTVT.

CDR3 region: CASSFQQGNTEAFF. The DNA for the CDR3 is TGCGCCAGCAGCTTCCAACAGGGTAACACTGAAGCTTTCTTT. The rearrangement links TRBV5-1 to TRBJ1-1, with TRBD1 as a possible D gene (6 bases). This CDR3 is built from 14 residues. Germline CDR1 SGHRS, CDR2 YFSETQ. V dropped 2 bases and J dropped 2 bases, with 10 bases sitting between them.